The entry below gives a single T cell receptor beta chain sequence along with its context. Its specific antigen is unknown. No base quality values were provided; no much bigger clone lies one nucleotide off. This sample was included in a study of control samples from healthy donors and cancer patients (dated by TCRdb to the early 2020s). The library was produced with the immunoSEQ multiplex PCR assay. TCRdb carries this immuneACCESS record with in-frame sequences only. Its versions omit some clonotypes, under half of them owing to an unresolved V gene in the studies checked, with the rest unexplained. In this sample the table shows over 100,000 clones, roughly 90% of which occur a single time. 4.5% to 7% of the sample rests with the top ten. Specimen: blood. The TCR comes from a man between 18 and 35 years old in good health.

The CDR3 reads CASSQQGDHTEAFF. In nucleotide form, the sequence is TGTGCCAGCAGCCAACAGGGGGATCACACTGAAGCTTTCTTT. The chain couples TRBV3-1 (or the pseudogene TRBV3-2) to TRBJ1-1; the junction holds 7 bases that match TRBD1. For this chain, trimming is 2 bases at the V end and 3 bases at the J end, and the number of junction bases without a gene match is 3. Spanning cysteine to phenylalanine, the CDR3 consists of 14 amino acids. CDR3 DNA is the only sequence kept; it has 42 bases, read in frame from the first base. The germline V gene encodes CDR1 LGHDT and CDR2 YNNKEL (reference sequence).